This T cell receptor beta chain was retrieved from a study of shared clonotypes between healthy human individuals. CDR1 is MNHEY, CDR2 SVGAGI, per germline. The CDR3 spans 13 residues. Between the trimmed V and J ends, which lost 6 bases and 5 bases, there was a span of 14 bases. Produced via immunoSEQ multiplex PCR; TCRdb's table is partial and in-frame only. The data show under 1,100,000 clones, with about 80% seen just once and around 0.6% held by the top ten. The chain uses TRBV6-5 and TRBJ2-7; D may be TRBD1 (6 bases). This clonotype was sampled from a man in his late teens or twenties in good health. Some clones in this sample may be carry-over from other donors' samples. Sequencing used memory CD4+ T cells from PBMCs. The subset: CD45RA-negative fraction. The CDR3 bases are TGTGCCAGCAGGAGACAGGATATAAACGAGCAGTACTTC. This gives the protein CASRRQDINEQYF.